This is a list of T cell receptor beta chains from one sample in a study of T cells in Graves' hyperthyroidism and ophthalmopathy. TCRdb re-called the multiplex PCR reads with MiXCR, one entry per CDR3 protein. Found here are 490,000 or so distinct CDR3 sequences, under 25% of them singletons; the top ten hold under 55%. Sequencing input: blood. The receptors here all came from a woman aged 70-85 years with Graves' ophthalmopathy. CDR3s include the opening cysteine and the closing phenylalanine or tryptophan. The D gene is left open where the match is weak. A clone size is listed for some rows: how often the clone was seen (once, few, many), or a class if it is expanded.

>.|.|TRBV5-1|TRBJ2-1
CASSLDKSQFF
TGCGCCAGCAGCTTGGATAAAAGTCAGTTCTTC
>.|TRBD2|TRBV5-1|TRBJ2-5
CASFQREGRGETQYF
TGCGCCAGCTTTCAGCGGGAGGGCCGGGGGGAGACCCAGTACTTC
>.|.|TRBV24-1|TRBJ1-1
CATRPSPTEGFTEAFF
TGTGCCACCAGGCCGAGTCCGACAGAGGGTTTTACAGAAGCTTTCTTT
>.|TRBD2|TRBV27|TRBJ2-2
CASSLYRPGGTYTGELFF
TGTGCCAGCAGTTTATATAGACCGGGGGGGACCTACACCGGGGAGCTGTTTTTT
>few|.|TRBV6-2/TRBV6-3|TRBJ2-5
CATFGSGETQYF
TGTGCCACTTTCGGGAGTGGGGAGACCCAGTACTTC
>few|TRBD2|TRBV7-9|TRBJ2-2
CASSPSGLGAGELFF
TGTGCCAGCTCGCCTAGCGGTTTAGGGGCCGGGGAGCTGTTTTTT
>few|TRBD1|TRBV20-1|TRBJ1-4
CSAYPGTGNEKLFF
TGCAGTGCTTACCCCGGGACAGGGAATGAAAAACTGTTTTTT
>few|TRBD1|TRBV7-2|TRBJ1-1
CASSAAGQGIWEAFF
TGTGCCAGCAGCGCCGCCGGACAGGGGATTTGGGAGGCTTTCTTT
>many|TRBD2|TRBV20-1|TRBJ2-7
CSAIAGGPYEQYF
TGCAGTGCTATAGCGGGAGGGCCCTACGAGCAGTACTTC
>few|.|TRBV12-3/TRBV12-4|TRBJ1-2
CASSLAGSQGYTF
TGTGCCAGCAGTTTGGCGGGGTCACAGGGCTACACCTTC
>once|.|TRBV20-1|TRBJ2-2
CSAMAGRGTGGLFF
TGCAGTGCTATGGCAGGGCGCGGCACCGGGGGGCTGTTTTTT
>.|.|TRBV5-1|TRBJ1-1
CASSFDFAGPYTEAFF
TGCGCCAGCAGCTTTGATTTTGCTGGACCTTACACTGAAGCTTTCTTT
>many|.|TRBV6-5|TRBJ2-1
CASSYSGGMSYNEQFF
TGTGCCAGCAGTTACTCGGGCGGGATGAGTTACAATGAGCAGTTCTTC
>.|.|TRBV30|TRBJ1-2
CAWSVNRPSSYGYTF
TGTGCCTGGAGTGTTAACCGACCCTCTAGCTATGGCTACACCTTC
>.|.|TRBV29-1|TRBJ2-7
CSVEWGIPYEQYF
TGCAGCGTTGAGTGGGGGATCCCCTACGAGCAGTACTTC
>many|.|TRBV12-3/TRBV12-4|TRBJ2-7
CASSLDLSYEQYF
TGTGCCAGCAGTTTAGATCTTTCCTACGAGCAGTACTTC
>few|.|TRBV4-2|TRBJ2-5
CASSQDPREETQYF
TGTGCCAGCAGCCAAGACCCGAGGGAAGAGACCCAGTACTTC
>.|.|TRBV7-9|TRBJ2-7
CAGEGSTFGEQYF
TGTGCCGGAGAGGGGAGCACATTCGGGGAGCAGTACTTC
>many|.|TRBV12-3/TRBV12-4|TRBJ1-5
CASSVTAQPQHF
TGTGCCAGCAGCGTGACAGCCCAGCCCCAGCATTTT
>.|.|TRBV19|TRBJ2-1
CASSVIAVSSYNEQFF
TGTGCCAGTAGTGTCATAGCGGTAAGCTCCTACAATGAGCAGTTCTTC
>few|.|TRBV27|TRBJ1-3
CASSLTYTPGNTIYF
TGTGCCAGCAGTTTGACATATACTCCTGGAAACACCATATATTTT
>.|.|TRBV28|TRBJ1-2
CASRRRAQGYTF
TGTGCCAGCAGGAGGAGGGCGCAGGGCTACACCTTC
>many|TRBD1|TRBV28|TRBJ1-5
CASSPPRGTGGQPQHF
TGTGCCAGCAGCCCTCCCCGCGGGACAGGGGGGCAGCCCCAGCATTTT
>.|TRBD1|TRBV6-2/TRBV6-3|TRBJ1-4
CASNRWGQGDEKLFF
TGTGCCAGCAACCGGTGGGGACAGGGCGATGAAAAACTGTTTTTT
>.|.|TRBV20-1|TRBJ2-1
CSAVPLDSYNEQFF
TGCAGTGCTGTCCCTTTAGACTCCTACAATGAGCAGTTCTTC
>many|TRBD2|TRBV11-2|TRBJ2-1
CASSLAGLAGAEQFF
TGTGCCAGCAGCTTAGCTGGACTAGCGGGAGCTGAGCAGTTCTTC
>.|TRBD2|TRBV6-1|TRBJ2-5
CASSIAGGREETQYF
TGTGCCAGCAGCATCGCGGGAGGGAGGGAAGAGACCCAGTACTTC
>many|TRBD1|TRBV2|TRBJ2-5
CASSEQGVGQETQYF
TGTGCCAGCAGTGAGCAGGGGGTGGGCCAAGAGACCCAGTACTTC
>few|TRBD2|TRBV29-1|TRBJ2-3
CSVAGLAGAEDTQYF
TGCAGCGTTGCGGGACTAGCGGGAGCTGAAGATACGCAGTATTTT
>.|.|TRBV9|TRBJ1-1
CASSVDGAWGAFF
TGTGCCAGCAGCGTAGATGGGGCCTGGGGCGCTTTCTTT
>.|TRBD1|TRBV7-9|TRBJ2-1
CASSRDRGSSSYNEQFF
TGTGCCAGCAGCCGGGACAGGGGGAGCAGCTCCTACAATGAGCAGTTCTTC
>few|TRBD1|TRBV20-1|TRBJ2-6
CSARTGPSGANVLTF
TGCAGTGCTCGGACAGGACCCTCTGGGGCCAACGTCCTGACTTTC
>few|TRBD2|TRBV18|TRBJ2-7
CASSPPGLTLDGQYF
TGTGCCAGCTCACCACCGGGACTAACTCTGGATGGGCAGTACTTC
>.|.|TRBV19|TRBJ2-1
CASSARQGAGVREQFF
TGTGCCAGTAGTGCCAGACAGGGAGCGGGAGTTCGTGAGCAGTTCTTC
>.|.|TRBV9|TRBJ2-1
CASSVGADSNNEQFF
TGTGCCAGCAGCGTAGGGGCGGACTCGAACAATGAGCAGTTCTTC
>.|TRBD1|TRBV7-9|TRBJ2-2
CASSLSGTGGSGELFF
TGTGCCAGCAGCTTGTCCGGGACAGGGGGCTCCGGGGAGCTGTTTTTT
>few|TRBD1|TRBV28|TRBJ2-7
CASSSPGQQAYEQYF
TGTGCCAGCAGTTCCCCGGGACAGCAAGCCTACGAGCAGTACTTC
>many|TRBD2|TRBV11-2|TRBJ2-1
CASSLDGTSYNEQFF
TGTGCCAGCAGCTTAGATGGGACTAGCTACAATGAGCAGTTCTTC
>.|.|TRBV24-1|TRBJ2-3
CATSAGDTQYF
TGTGCCACCAGTGCGGGGGATACGCAGTATTTT
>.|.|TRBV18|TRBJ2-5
CASNKGGGRWETQYF
TGTGCCAGCAATAAAGGAGGGGGCAGATGGGAGACCCAGTACTTC